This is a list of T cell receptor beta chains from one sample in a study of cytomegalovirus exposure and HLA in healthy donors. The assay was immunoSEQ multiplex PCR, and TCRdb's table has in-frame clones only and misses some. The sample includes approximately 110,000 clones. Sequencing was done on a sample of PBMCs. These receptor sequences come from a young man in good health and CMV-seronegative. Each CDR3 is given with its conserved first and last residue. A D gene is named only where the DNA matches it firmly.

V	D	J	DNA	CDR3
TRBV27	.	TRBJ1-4	TGTGCCAGCAGTCGGGTTTCCCAAAATGAAAAACTGTTTTTT	CASSRVSQNEKLFF
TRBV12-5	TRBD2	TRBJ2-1	TGTGCTAGTGGCCGAGTTTCTGCGGGGGGGATTAAAAATGAGCAGTTCTTC	CASGRVSAGGIKNEQFF
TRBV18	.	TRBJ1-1	TGTGCCAGCTCACCACGGGGGGGCCTGGACACTGAAGCTTTCTTT	CASSPRGGLDTEAFF
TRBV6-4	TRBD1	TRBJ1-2	TGTGCCAGCAGTGACACGGACAGGGGGCGCGACTATGGCTACACCTTC	CASSDTDRGRDYGYTF
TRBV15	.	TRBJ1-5	TGTGCCACCAGCAGAGATGCCCGGACAGAAAGACAGCCCCAGCATTTT	CATSRDARTERQPQHF
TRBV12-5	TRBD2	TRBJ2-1	TGTGCTAGTGGCCCCTCAGCGGGGGGCTTCCCCGGCAGTGAGCAGTTCTTC	CASGPSAGGFPGSEQFF
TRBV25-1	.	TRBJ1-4	TGTGCCAGCAGTGAACCCAGGGGAACTGAAAAACTGTTTTTT	CASSEPRGTEKLFF
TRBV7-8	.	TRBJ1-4	TGTGCCAGCAGCTCCAGGGGAACTAATGAAAAACTGTTTTTT	CASSSRGTNEKLFF
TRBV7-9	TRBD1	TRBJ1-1	TGTGCCAGCAGCACCAGGACAGGGGGGGCTGAAGCTTTCTTT	CASSTRTGGAEAFF
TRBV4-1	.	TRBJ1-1	TGCGCCAGCAGCCAGCACGAGGGCTTGAACACTGAAGCTTTCTTT	CASSQHEGLNTEAFF
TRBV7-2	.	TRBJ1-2	TGTGCCAGCAGCTTAGGAGAAGCCTATGGCTACACCTTC	CASSLGEAYGYTF
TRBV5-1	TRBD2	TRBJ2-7	TGCGCCAGCAGCTTGGGGTCCCTAGCGGGGCGACCACAGTCCTACGAGCAGTACTTC	CASSLGSLAGRPQSYEQYF
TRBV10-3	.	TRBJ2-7	TGTGCCATCAGTGGGACCCCTCGGGACTACGAGCAGTACTTC	CAISGTPRDYEQYF
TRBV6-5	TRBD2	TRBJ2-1	TGTGCCAGCAAGGACGGGGGGGGGTCGTACAATGAGCAGTTCTTC	CASKDGGGSYNEQFF
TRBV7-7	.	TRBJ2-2	TGTGCCAGCAGCCCGACCGGGGATAACACCGGGGAGCTGTTTTTT	CASSPTGDNTGELFF
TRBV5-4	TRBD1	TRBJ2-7	TGTGCCAGCAGCCAGGGACAGGGGGTCCGCGAGCAGTACTTC	CASSQGQGVREQYF
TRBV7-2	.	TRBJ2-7	TGTGCCAGCAGCTCCAAGCGGTCCTCTAACGAGCAGTACTTC	CASSSKRSSNEQYF
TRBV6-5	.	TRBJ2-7	TGTGCCAGCAGTTACTCCTTGACAGGTAACTACGAGCAGTACTTC	CASSYSLTGNYEQYF
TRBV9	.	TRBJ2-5	TGTGCCAGCAGCGTCGACTCGGCGGGAGAGACCCAGTACTTC	CASSVDSAGETQYF
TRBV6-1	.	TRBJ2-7	TGTGCCAGCAGCCTTTCCGGCGAGCAGTACTTC	CASSLSGEQYF
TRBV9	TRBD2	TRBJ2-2	TGTGCCAGCAGGGGGACTAGCGGGAACACCGGGGAGCTGTTTTTT	CASRGTSGNTGELFF
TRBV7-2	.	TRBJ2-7	TGTGCCAGCAGCCGGAGTGGCTCCTACGAGCAGTACTTC	CASSRSGSYEQYF
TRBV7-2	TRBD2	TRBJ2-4	TGTGCCAGCAGCCCAAGGACTAGCGGGGGAGCCAAAAACATTCAGTACTTC	CASSPRTSGGAKNIQYF
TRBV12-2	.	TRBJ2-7	TGTGCAAGTCGCTTAGGTTTTGACAGGGTCACCTACGAGCAGTACTTC	CASRLGFDRVTYEQYF
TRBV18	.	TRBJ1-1	TGTGCCAGCTCACCAGAGGGGGTGAACACTGAAGCTTTCTTT	CASSPEGVNTEAFF
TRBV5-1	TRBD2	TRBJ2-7	TGCGCCAGCAGCATGACTAGCGGAGACTACGAGCAGTACTTC	CASSMTSGDYEQYF
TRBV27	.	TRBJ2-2	TGTGCCAGCAGTTACGCAGTGGGGGAGGTCACCGGGGAGCTGTTTTTT	CASSYAVGEVTGELFF
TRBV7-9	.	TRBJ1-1	TGTGCAAGCAGCTTAGCCCGACAGGAAAACACTGAAGCTTTCTTT	CASSLARQENTEAFF
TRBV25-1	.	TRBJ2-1	TGTGCCAGCAGTGAGAGTCGGGGGGCAAGCTACAATGAGCAGTTCTTC	CASSESRGASYNEQFF
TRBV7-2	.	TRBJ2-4	TGTGCCAGCAGCCCAAGAGGGTCCAAAAACATTCAGTACTTC	CASSPRGSKNIQYF
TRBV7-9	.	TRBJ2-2	TGTGCCTCTCTAGGGGGGGGCCGGAACACCGGGGAGCTGTTTTTT	CASLGGGRNTGELFF
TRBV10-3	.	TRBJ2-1	TGTGCCATCAGTGAGCGAATGGGGCCTACCTACAATGAGCAGTTCTTC	CAISERMGPTYNEQFF
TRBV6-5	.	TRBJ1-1	TGTGCCAGCAGACTAAGACAGGCTTACACTGAAGCTTTCTTT	CASRLRQAYTEAFF
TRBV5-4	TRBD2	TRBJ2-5	TGTGCCAGCAGGGAAGGCGGCGGGGGGGCAGTTGAGACCCAGTACTTC	CASREGGGGAVETQYF
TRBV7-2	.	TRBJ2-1	TGTGCCAGCAGCTCACCTAGTCGGCATGAGCAGTTCTTC	CASSSPSRHEQFF
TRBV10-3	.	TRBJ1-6	TGTGCCATCAGTGAGACCAACGGGGATAGCTCCTATAATTCACCCCTCCACTTT	CAISETNGDSSYNSPLHF
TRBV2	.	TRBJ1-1	TGTGCCAGCAGTGAAGCGACAGCCGGGAGCCCGAACACTGAAGCTTTCTTT	CASSEATAGSPNTEAFF
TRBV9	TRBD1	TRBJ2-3	TGTGCCAGCAGCAAAGTCCCGGGACAGGGTAAGGCAGATACGCAGTATTTT	CASSKVPGQGKADTQYF
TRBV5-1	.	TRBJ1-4	TGCGCCAGCAGCAGGGGGGGAAATGAAAAACTGTTTTTT	CASSRGGNEKLFF
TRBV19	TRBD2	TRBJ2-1	TGTGCCACCCTAGATAGCGGGGCTCGGGGCAATGAGCAGTTCTTC	CATLDSGARGNEQFF
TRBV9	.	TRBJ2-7	TGTGCCAGCAGCGTCCAAGGGGTTCCCTACGAGCAGTACTTC	CASSVQGVPYEQYF
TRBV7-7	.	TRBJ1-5	TGTGCCAGCAGCTTAGGAGGATTTGGCAATCAGCCCCAGCATTTT	CASSLGGFGNQPQHF
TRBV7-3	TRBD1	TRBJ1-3	TGTGCCAGCAGCCGCTCTGGACAGGGGGTTCGCTCTGGAAACACCATATATTTT	CASSRSGQGVRSGNTIYF
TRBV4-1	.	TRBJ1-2	TGCGCCAGCAGCCAAGATCATCCAGGGAACTATGGCTACACCTTC	CASSQDHPGNYGYTF
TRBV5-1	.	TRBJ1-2	TGCGCCAGCAGCGGGGGGGTGATAGGGATGAGAGGCTACACCTTC	CASSGGVIGMRGYTF
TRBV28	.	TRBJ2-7	TGTGCCAGCAGTTTAGCGGGTCTAGCTACCTACGAGCAGTACTTC	CASSLAGLATYEQYF
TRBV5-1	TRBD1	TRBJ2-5	TGCGCCAGCACGGGACAGGGCACGGAGACCCAGTACTTC	CASTGQGTETQYF
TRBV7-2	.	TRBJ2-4	TGTGCCAGCAGCTCCGGACAGCACCTAGCCAAAAACATTCAGTACTTC	CASSSGQHLAKNIQYF
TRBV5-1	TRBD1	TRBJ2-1	TGCGCCAGCAGCTTGGCCGGGACAGGGGTCAATGAGCAGTTCTTC	CASSLAGTGVNEQFF
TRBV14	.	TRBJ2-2	TGTGCCAGCAGCAGGCGGGAGAACACCGGGGAGCTGTTTTTT	CASSRRENTGELFF
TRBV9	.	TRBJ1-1	TGTGCCAGCAGCGTAGGGGGACACTTGAACACTGAAGCTTTCTTT	CASSVGGHLNTEAFF